This TCR beta chain was sequenced in a study of T cell responses to AZD1222 COVID-19 vaccine. Profiled with immunoSEQ multiplex PCR; TCRdb holds only in-frame clones, not every one. The repertoire holds some 150,000 clones, with approximately 89% as singletons. As to this clone: Its antigen remains unknown.

Study findings and constraints: All repertoire sampling was performed exclusively after the peak T cell response. Spike-spanning, vaccine-associated CD4 TCRs were dominant at 160-218 and 743-854.

The receptor was isolated from an adult in good health. Sequenced here: peripheral blood, sampled on day 0 of AZD1222 vaccination.

CDR3 coding DNA: TGTGCCAGCAGCCAGAAGGGAACCCAGTACTTC. It yields the protein CASSQKGTQYF. This chain uses TRBV14 with TRBJ2-5; D not resolved. Germline loops: CDR1 SGHDN, CDR2 FVKESK. This CDR3 contains 11 residues. V dropped 3 bases and J dropped 8 bases, with 7 bases sitting between them.